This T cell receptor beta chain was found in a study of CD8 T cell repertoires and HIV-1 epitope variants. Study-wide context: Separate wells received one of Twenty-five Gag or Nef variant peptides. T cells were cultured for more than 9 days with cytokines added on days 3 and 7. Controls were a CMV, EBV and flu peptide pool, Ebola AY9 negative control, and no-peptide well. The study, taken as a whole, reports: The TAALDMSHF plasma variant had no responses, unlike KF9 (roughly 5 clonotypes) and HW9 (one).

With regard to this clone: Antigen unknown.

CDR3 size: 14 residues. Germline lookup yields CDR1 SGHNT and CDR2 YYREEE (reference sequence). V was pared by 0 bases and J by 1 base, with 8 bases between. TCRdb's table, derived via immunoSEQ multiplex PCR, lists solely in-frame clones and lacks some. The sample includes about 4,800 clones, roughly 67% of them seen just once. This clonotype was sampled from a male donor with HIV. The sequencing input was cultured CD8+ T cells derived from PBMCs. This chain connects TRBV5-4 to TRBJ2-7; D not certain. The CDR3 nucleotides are TGTGCCAGCAGCTTGGTTGAGAGATCCTACGAGCAGTACTTC. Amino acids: CASSLVERSYEQYF.